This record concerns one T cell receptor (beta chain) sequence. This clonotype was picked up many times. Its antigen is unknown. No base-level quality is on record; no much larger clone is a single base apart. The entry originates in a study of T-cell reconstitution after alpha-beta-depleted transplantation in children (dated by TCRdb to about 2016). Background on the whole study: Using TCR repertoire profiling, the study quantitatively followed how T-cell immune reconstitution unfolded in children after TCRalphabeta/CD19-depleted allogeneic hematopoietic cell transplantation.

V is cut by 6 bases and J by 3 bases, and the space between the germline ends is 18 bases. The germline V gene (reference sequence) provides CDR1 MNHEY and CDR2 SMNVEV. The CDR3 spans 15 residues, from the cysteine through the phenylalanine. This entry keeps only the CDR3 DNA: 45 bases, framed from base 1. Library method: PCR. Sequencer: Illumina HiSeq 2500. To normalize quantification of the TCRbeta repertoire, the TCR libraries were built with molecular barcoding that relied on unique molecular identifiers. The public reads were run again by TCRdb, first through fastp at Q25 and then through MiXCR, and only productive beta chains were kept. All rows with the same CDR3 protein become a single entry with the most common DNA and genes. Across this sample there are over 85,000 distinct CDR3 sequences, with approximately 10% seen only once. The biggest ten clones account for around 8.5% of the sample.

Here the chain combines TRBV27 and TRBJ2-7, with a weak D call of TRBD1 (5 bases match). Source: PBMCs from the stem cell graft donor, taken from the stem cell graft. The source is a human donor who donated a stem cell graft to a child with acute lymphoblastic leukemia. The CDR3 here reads CASRISGRGIYEQYF. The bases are TGTGCCAGCAGAATCTCTGGTAGGGGAATCTACGAGCAGTACTTC.